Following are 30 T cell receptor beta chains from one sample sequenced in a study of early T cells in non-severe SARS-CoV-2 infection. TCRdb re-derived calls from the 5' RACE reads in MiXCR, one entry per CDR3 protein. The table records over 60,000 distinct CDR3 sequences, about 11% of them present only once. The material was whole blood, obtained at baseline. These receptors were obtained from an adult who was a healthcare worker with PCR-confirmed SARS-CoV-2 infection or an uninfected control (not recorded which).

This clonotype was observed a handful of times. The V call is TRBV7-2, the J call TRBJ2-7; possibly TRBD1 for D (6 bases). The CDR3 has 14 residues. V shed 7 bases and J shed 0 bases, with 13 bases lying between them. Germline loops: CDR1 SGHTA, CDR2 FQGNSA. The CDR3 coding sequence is TGTGCCAGCATGTGGGGGCCCAGCTCCTACGAGCAGTACTTC. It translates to CASMWGPSSYEQYF.

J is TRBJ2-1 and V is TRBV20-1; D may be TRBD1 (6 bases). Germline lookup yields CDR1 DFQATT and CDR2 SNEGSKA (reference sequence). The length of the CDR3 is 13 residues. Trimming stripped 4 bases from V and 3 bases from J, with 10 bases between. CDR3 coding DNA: TGCAGTGCTATCGGACAGAACTACAATGAGCAGTTCTTC. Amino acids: CSAIGQNYNEQFF.

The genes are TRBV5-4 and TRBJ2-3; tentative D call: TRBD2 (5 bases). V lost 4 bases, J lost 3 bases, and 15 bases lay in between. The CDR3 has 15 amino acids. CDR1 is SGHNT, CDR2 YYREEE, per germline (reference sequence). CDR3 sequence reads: CASSPSARGTDTQYF. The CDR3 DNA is TGTGCCAGCAGCCCCAGCGCGAGAGGGACAGATACGCAGTATTTT. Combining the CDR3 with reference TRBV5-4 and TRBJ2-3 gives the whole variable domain ETGVTQSPTHLIKTRGQQVTLRCSSQSGHNTVSWYQQALGQGPQFIFQYYREEENGRGNFPPRFSGLQFPNYSSELNVNALELDDSALYLCASSPSARGTDTQYFGPGTRLTVL.

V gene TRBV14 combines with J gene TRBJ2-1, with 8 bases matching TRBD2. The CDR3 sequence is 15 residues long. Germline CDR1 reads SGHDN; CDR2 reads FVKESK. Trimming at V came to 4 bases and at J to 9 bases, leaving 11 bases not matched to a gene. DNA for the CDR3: TGTGCCAGCAGCCGAAAAGCGGGGGCCAGGGGTGAGCAGTTCTTC. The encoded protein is CASSRKAGARGEQFF.

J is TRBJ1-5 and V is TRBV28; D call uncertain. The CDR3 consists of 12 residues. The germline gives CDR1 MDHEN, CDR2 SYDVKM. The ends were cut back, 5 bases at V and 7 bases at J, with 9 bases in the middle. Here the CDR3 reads CASSPFAQPQHF. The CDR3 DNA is TGTGCCAGCAGTCCCTTCGCACAGCCCCAGCATTTT.

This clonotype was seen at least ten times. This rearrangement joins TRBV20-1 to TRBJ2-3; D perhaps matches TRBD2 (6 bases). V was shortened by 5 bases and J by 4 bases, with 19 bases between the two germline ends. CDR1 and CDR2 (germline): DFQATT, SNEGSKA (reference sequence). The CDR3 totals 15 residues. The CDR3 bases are TGCAGTGCTCTAAGGTTGGGGGGTAGGGCAGATACGCAGTATTTT. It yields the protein CSALRLGGRADTQYF.

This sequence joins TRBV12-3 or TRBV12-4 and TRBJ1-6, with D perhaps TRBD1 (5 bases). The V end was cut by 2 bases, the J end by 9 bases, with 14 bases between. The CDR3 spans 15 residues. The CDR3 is CASSLHQGGSSPLHF. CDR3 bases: TGTGCCAGCAGTTTACACCAGGGAGGGAGTTCACCCCTCCACTTT.

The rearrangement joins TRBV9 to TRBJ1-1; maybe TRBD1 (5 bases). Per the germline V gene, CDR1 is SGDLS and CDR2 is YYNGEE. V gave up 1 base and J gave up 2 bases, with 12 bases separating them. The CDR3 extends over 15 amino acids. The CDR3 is CASSVLATVNTEAFF. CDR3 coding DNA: TGTGCCAGCAGCGTACTAGCGACAGTTAACACTGAAGCTTTCTTT. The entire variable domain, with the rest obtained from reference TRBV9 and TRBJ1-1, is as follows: DSGVTQTPKHLITATGQRVTLRCSPRSGDLSVYWYQQSLDQGLQFLIQYYNGEERAKGNILERFSAQQFPDLHSELNLSSLELGDSALYFCASSVLATVNTEAFFGQGTRLTVV.

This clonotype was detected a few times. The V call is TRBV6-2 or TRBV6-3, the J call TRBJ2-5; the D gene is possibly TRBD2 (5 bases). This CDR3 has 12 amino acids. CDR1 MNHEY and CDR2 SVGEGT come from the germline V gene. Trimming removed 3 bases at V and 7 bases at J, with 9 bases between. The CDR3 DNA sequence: TGTGCCAGCAGTTATTTGGCGGGGACCCAGTACTTC. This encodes CASSYLAGTQYF.

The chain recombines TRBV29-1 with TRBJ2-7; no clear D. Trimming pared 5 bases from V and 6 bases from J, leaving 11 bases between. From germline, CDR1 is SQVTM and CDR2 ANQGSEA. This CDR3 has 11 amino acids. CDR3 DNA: TGCAGCGTTAGATTAGGGATCGAGCAGTACTTC. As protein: CSVRLGIEQYF.

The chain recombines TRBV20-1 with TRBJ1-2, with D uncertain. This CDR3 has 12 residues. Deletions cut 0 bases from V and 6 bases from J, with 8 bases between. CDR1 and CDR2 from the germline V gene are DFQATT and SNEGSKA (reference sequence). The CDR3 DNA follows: TGCAGTGCTAGAGATCTGGGGAATGGCTACACCTTC. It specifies CSARDLGNGYTF.

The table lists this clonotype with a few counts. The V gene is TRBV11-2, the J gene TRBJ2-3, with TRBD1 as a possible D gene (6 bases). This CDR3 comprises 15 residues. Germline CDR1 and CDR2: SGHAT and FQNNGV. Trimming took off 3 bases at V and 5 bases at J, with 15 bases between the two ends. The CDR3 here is CASSFQSQGRDTQYF. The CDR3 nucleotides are TGTGCCAGCAGCTTTCAATCACAGGGAAGAGATACGCAGTATTTT.

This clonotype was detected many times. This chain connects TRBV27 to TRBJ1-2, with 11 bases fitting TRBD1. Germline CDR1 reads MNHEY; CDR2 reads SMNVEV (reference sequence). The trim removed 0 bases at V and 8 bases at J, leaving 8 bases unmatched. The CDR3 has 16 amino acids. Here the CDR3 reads CASSLSWDRGTGGYTF. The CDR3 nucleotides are TGTGCCAGCAGTTTATCTTGGGACAGGGGGACCGGCGGCTACACCTTC.

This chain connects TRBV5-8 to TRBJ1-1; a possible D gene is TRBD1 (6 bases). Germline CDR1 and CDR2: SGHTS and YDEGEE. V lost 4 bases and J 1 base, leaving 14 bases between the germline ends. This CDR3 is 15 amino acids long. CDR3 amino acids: CASSPPGGGNTEAFF. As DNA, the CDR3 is TGTGCCAGCAGCCCCCCGGGAGGGGGGAACACTGAAGCTTTCTTT. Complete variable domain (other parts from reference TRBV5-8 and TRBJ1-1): EAGVTQSPTHLIKTRGQQATLRCSPISGHTSVYWYQQALGLGLQFLLWYDEGEERNRGNFPPRFSGRQFPNYSSELNVNALELEDSALYLCASSPPGGGNTEAFFGQGTRLTVV.

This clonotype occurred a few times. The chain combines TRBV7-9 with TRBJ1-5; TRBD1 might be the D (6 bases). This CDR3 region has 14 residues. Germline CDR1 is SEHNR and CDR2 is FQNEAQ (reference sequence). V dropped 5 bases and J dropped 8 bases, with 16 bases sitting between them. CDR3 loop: CASSGNFEGEPQHF. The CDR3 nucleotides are TGTGCCAGCAGCGGGAATTTCGAGGGGGAGCCCCAGCATTTT.

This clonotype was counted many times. The CDR3 bases are TGTGCCAGCAGAGGACAGGCCCGGGGTGAGCAGTTCTTC. As protein: CASRGQARGEQFF. This chain uses TRBV2 with TRBJ2-1; 7 nucleotides align to TRBD1. V dropped 6 bases and J dropped 9; count of bases not matched to a gene: 8. The CDR3 consists of 13 residues. CDR1 is SNHLY, CDR2 FYNNEI, per germline.

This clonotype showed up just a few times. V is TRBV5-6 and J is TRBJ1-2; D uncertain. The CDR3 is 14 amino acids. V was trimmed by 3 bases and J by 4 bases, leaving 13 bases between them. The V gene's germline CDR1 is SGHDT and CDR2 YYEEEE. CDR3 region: CASSSPSLGYGYTF. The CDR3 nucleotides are TGTGCCAGCAGCTCCCCCTCGTTAGGCTATGGCTACACCTTC.

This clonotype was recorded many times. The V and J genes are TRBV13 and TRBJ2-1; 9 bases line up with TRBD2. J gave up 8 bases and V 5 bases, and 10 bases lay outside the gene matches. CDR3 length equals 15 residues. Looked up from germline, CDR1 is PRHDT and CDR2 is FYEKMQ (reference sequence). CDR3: CASSEGTSGLDEQFF. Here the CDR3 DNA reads TGTGCCAGCAGCGAGGGTACTAGCGGGCTCGATGAGCAGTTCTTC. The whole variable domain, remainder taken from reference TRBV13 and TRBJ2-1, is AAGVIQSPRHLIKEKRETATLKCYPIPRHDTVYWYQQGPGQDPQFLISFYEKMQSDKGSIPDRFSAQQFSDYHSELNMSSLELGDSALYFCASSEGTSGLDEQFFGPGTRLTVL.

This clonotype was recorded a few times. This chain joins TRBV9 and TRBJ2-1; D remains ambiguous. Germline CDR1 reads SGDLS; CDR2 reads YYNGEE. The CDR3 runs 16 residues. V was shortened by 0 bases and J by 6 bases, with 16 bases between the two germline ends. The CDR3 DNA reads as TGTGCCAGCAGCGTAGACTCGAGGCCCTCCCTCAATGAGCAGTTCTTC. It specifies CASSVDSRPSLNEQFF.

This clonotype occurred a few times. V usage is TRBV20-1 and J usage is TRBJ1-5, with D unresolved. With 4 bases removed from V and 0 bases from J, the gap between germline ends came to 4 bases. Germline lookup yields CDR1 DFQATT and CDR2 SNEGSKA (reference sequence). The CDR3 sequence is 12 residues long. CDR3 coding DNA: TGCAGTGCTATGTATAGCAATCAGCCCCAGCATTTT. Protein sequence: CSAMYSNQPQHF.

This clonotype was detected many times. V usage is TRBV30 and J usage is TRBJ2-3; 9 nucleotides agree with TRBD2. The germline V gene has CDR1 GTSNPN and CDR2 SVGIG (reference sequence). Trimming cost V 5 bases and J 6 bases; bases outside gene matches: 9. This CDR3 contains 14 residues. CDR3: CAWLPGLAGDTQYF. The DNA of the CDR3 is TGTGCCTGGCTTCCGGGACTAGCAGGGGATACGCAGTATTTT.

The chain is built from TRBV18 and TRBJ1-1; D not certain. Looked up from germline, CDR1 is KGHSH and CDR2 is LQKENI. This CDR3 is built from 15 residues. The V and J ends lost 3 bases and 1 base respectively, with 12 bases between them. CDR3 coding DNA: TGTGCCAGCTCACCTCCTTTTAGAGAGAACACTGAAGCTTTCTTT. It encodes CASSPPFRENTEAFF.

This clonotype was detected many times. CDR3 in DNA: TGTGCCTGGAGACAGGGGGGGAATGAAAAACTGTTTTTT. Translation gives CAWRQGGNEKLFF. This rearrangement joins TRBV30 to TRBJ1-4; 8 nucleotides agree with TRBD1. Losses at the gene ends were 3 bases for V and 5 bases for J; bases not matched to a gene: 2. The CDR3 loop spans 13 amino acids. Germline V gives CDR1 GTSNPN, CDR2 SVGIG (reference sequence).

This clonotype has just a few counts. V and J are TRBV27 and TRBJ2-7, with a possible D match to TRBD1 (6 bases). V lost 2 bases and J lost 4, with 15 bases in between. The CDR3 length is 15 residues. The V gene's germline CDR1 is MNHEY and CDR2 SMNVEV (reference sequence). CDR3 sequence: CASSLAGTLVYEQYF. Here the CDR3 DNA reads TGTGCCAGCAGTTTAGCCGGGACACTAGTATACGAGCAGTACTTC.

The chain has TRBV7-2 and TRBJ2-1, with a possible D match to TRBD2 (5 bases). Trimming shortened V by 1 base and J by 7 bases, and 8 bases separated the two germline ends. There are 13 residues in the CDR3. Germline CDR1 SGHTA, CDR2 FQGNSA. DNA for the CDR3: TGTGCCAGCAGCTTAGTTCAGCGGAATGAGCAGTTCTTC. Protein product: CASSLVQRNEQFF.

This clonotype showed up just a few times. The CDR3 bases are TGTGCCACCAAAACAGGGGACTATGGCTACACCTTC. As protein: CATKTGDYGYTF. The gene calls are TRBV19 and TRBJ1-2; 7 bases are a match to TRBD1. The J segment lost 3 bases and the V segment lost 10 bases, leaving 5 bases of the junction unmatched. This CDR3 has 12 amino acids. CDR1 and CDR2 from the germline V gene are LNHDA and SQIVND (reference sequence).

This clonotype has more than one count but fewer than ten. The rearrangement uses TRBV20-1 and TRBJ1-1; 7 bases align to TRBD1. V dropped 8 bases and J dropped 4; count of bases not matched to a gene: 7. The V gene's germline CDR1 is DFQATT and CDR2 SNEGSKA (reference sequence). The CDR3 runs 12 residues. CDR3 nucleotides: TGCAGTACCAGACAGGGATCCACTGAAGCTTTCTTT. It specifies CSTRQGSTEAFF.

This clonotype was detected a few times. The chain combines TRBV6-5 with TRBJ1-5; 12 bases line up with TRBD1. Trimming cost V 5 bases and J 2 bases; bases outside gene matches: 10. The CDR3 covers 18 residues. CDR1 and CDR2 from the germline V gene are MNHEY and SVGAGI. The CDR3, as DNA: TGTGCCAGCAGTAGGGGGGGACAGGGGGCGTTTGGCAATCAGCCCCAGCATTTT. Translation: CASSRGGQGAFGNQPQHF.

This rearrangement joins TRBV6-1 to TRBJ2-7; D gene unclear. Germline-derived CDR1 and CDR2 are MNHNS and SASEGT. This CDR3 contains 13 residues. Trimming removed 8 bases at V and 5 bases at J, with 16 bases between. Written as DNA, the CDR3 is TGTGCCAGCGAGCCGAGGAATAGTCACGAGCAGTACTTC. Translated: CASEPRNSHEQYF.

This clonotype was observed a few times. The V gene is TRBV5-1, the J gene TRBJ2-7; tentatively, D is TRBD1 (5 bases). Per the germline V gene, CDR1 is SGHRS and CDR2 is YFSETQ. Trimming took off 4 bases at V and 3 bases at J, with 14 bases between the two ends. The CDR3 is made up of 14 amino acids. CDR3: CASSPADRNYEQYF. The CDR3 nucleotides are TGCGCCAGCAGCCCAGCCGACAGAAACTACGAGCAGTACTTC.